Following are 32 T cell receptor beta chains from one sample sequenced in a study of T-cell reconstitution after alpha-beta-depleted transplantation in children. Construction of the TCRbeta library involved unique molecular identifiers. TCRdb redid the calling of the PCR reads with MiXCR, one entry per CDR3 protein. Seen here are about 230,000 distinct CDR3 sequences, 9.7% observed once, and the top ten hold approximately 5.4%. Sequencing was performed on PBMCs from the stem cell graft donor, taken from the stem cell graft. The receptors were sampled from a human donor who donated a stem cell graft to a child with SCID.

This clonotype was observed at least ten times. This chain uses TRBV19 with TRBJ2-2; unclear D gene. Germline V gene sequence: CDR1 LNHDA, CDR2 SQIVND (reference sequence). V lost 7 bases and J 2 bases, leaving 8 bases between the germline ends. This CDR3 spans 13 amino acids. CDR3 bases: TGTGCCAGTAAGATTACTAACACCGGGGAGCTGTTTTTT. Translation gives CASKITNTGELFF.

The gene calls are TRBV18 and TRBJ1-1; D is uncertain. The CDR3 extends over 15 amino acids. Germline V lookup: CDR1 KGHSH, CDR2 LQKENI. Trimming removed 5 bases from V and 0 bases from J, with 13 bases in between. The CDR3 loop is CASSAGTSLNTEAFF. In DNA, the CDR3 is TGTGCCAGCTCAGCCGGAACAAGCTTGAACACTGAAGCTTTCTTT.

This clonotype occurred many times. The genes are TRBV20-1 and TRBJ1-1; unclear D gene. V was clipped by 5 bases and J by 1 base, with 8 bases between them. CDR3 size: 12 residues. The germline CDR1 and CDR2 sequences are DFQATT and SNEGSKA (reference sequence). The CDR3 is CSAPGRNTEAFF. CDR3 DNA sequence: TGCAGTGCTCCCGGGAGGAACACTGAAGCTTTCTTT.

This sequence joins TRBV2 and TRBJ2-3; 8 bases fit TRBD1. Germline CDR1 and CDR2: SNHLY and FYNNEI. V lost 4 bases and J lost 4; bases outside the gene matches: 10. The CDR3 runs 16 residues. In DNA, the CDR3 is TGTGCCAGCAGTGTGGAGGGGGCAGGGGGCGCAGATACGCAGTATTTT. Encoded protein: CASSVEGAGGADTQYF. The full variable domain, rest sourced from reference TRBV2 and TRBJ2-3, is EPEVTQTPSHQVTQMGQEVILRCVPISNHLYFYWYRQILGQKVEFLVSFYNNEISEKSEIFDDQFSVERPDGSNFTLKIRSTKLEDSAMYFCASSVEGAGGADTQYFGPGTRLTVL.

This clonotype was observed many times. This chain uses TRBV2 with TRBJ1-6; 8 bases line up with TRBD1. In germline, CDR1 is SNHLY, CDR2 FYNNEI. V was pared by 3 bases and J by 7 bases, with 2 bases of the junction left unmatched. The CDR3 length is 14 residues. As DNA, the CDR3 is TGTGCCAGCAGTGAGCAGGGGGCGAATTCACCCCTCCACTTT. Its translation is CASSEQGANSPLHF. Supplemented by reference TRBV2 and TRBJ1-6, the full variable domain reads EPEVTQTPSHQVTQMGQEVILRCVPISNHLYFYWYRQILGQKVEFLVSFYNNEISEKSEIFDDQFSVERPDGSNFTLKIRSTKLEDSAMYFCASSEQGANSPLHFGNGTRLTVT.

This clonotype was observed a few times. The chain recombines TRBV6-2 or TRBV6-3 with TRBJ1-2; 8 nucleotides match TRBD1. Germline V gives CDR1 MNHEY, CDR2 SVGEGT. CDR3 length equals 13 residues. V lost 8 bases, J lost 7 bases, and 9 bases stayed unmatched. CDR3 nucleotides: TGTGCCAGCCTCTCTGACAGGGGTGGTGGCTACACCTTC. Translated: CASLSDRGGGYTF.

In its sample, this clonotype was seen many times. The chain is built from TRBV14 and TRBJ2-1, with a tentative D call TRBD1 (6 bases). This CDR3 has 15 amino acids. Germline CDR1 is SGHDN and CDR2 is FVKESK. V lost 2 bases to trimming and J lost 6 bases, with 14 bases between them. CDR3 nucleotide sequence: TGTGCCAGCAGCCAAACCAGGGGACATCCCAATGAGCAGTTCTTC. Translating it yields CASSQTRGHPNEQFF.

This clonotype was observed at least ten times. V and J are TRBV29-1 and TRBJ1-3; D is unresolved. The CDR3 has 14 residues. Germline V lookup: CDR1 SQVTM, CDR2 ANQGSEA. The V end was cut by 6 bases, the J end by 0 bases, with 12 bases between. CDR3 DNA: TGCAGCGTCGTTGACACAAACTCTGGAAACACCATATATTTT. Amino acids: CSVVDTNSGNTIYF.

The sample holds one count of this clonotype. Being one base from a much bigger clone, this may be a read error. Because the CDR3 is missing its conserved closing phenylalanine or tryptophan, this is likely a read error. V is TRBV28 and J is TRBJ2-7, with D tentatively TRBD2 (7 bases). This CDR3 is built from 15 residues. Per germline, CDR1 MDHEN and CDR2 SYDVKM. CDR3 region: CASSSPGGRSYDQYL. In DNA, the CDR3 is TGTGCCAGCAGTTCGCCCGGGGGGCGCTCCTACGACCAGTACCTC.

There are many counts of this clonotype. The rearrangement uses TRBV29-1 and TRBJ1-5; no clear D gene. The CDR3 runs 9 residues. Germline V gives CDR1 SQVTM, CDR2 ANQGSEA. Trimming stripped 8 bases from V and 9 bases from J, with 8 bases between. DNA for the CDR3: TGCAGCCCCAGAGGGCCCCAGCATTTT. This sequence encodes CSPRGPQHF. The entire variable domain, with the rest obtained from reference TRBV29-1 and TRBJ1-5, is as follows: SAVISQKPSRDICQRGTSLTIQCQVDSQVTMMFWYRQQPGQSLTLIATANQGSEATYESGFVIDKFPISRPNLTFSTLTVSNMSPEDSSIYLCSPRGPQHFGDGTRLSIL.

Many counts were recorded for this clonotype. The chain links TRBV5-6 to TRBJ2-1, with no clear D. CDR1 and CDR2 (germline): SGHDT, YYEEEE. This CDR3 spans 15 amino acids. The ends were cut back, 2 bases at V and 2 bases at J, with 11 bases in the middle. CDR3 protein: CASSFRRRTYNEQFF. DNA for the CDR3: TGTGCCAGCAGCTTCAGGCGAAGAACCTACAATGAGCAGTTCTTC.

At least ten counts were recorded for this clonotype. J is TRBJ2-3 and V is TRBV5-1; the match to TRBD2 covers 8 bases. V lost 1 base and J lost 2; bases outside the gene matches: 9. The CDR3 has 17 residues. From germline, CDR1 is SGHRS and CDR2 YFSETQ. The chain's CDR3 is CASSLRIRGGHTDTQYF. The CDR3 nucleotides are TGCGCCAGCAGCTTGAGGATCCGGGGGGGACACACAGATACGCAGTATTTT.

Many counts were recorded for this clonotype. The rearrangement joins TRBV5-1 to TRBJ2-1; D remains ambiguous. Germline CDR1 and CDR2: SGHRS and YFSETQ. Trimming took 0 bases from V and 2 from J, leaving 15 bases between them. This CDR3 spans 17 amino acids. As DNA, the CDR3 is TGCGCCAGCAGCTTGGTTACGCTTGGAAGAACCTACAATGAGCAGTTCTTC. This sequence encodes CASSLVTLGRTYNEQFF.

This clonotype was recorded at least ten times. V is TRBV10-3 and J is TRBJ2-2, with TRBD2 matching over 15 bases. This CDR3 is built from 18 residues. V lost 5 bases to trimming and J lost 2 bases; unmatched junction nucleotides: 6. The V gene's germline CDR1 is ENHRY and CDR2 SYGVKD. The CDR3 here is CAISRTSGGAINTGELFF. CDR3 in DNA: TGTGCCATCAGTCGGACTAGCGGGGGGGCAATCAACACCGGGGAGCTGTTTTTT.

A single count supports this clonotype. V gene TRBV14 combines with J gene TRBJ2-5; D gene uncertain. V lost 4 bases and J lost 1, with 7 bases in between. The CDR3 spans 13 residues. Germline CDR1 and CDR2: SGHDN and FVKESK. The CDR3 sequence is CASSPSFQETQYF. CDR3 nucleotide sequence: TGTGCCAGCAGCCCAAGCTTCCAAGAGACCCAGTACTTC.

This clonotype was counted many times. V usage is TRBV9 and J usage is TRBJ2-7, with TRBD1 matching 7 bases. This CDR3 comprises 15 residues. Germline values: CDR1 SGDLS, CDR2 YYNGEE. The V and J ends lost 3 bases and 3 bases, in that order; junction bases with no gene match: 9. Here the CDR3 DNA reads TGTGCCAGCAGCGCCTCGACAGGGATAAGCTACGAGCAGTACTTC. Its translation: CASSASTGISYEQYF.

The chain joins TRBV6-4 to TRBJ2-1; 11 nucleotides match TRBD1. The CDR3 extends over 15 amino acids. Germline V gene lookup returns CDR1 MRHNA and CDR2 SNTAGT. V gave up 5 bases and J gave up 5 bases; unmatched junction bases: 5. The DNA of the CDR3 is TGTGCCAGCAGTCCTGGGACAGGGGGAAACAATGAGCAGTTCTTC. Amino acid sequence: CASSPGTGGNNEQFF.

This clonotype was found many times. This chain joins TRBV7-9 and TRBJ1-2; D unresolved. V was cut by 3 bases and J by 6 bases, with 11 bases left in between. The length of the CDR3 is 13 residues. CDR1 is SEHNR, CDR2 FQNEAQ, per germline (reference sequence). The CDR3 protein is CASSFTETDGYTF. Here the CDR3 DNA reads TGTGCCAGCAGCTTCACGGAGACGGATGGCTACACCTTC. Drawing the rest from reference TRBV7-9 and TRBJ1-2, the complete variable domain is DTGVSQNPRHKITKRGQNVTFRCDPISEHNRLYWYRQTLGQGPEFLTYFQNEAQLEKSRLLSDRFSAERPKGSFSTLEIQRTEQGDSAMYLCASSFTETDGYTFGSGTRLTVV.

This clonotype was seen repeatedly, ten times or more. CDR3 region: CSASSGPSGGAFEISGLSTDTQYF. CDR3 DNA sequence: TGCAGTGCTAGCAGTGGCCCTAGCGGGGGGGCTTTTGAAATTTCGGGACTCAGCACAGATACGCAGTATTTT. The rearrangement links TRBV20-1 to TRBJ2-3; TRBD2 agrees at 12 bases. This CDR3 region has 24 residues. V gave up 3 bases and J gave up 0 bases; unmatched junction bases: 28. Germline CDR1 and CDR2: DFQATT and SNEGSKA (reference sequence).

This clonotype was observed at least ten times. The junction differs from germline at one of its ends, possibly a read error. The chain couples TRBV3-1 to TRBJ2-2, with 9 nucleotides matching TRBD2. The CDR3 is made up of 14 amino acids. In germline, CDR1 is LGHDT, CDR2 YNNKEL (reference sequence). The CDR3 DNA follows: TGTGCCAGCAGCCAACGATATGCGGGACTAGCAGCTGTTTTT. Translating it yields CASSQRYAGLAAVF.

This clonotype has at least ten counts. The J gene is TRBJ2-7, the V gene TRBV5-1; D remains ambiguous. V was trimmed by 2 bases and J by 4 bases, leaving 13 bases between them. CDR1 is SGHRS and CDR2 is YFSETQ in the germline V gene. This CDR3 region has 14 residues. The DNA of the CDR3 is TGCGCCAGCAGCTTAAGTTCATCGGCATACGAGCAGTACTTC. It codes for CASSLSSSAYEQYF. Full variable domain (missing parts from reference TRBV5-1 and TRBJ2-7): KAGVTQTPRYLIKTRGQQVTLSCSPISGHRSVSWYQQTPGQGLQFLFEYFSETQRNKGNFPGRFSGRQFSNSRSEMNVSTLELGDSALYLCASSLSSSAYEQYFGPGTRLTVT.

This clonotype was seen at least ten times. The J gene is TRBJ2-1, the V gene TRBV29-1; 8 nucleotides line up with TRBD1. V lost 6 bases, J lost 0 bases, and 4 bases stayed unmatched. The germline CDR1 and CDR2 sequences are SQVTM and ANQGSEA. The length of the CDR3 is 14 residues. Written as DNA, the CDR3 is TGCAGCGTCGACAGGGGAAGCTCCTACAATGAGCAGTTCTTC. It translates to CSVDRGSSYNEQFF.

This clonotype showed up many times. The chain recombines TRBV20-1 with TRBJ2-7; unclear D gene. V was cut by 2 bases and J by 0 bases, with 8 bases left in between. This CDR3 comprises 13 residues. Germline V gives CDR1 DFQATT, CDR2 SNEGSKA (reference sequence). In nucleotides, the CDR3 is TGCAGTGCTAGACGAGACGACTCCTACGAGCAGTACTTC. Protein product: CSARRDDSYEQYF.

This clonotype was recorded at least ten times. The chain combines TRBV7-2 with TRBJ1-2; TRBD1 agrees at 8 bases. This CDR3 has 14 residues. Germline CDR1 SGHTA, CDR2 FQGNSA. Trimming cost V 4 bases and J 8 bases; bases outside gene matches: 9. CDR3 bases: TGTGCCAGCAGCTCCCAAGGACAGGGTCGCGGCTACACCTTC. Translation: CASSSQGQGRGYTF.

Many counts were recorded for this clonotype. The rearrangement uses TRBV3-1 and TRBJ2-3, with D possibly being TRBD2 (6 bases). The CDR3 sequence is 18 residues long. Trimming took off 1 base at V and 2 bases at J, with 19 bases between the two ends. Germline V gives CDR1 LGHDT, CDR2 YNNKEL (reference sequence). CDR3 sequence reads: CASSQGGYAGIITDTQYF. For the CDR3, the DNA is TGTGCCAGCAGCCAAGGGGGTTATGCGGGGATAATCACAGATACGCAGTATTTT.

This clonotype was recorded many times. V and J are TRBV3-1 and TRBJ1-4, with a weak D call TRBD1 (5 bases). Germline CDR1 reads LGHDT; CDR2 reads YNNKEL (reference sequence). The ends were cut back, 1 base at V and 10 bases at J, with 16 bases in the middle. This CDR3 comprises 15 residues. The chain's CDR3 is CASSQVPGTAVKLFF. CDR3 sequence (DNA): TGTGCCAGCAGCCAAGTGCCCGGGACGGCGGTAAAACTGTTTTTT.

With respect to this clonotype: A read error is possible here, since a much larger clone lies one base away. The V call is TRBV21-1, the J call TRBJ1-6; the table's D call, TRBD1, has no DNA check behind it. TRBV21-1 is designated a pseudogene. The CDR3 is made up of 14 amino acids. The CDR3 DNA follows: TGTGCCAGCAGCAAAGTCATTGGGGCCAGACCCCACCACTTT. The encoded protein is CASSKVIGARPHHF.

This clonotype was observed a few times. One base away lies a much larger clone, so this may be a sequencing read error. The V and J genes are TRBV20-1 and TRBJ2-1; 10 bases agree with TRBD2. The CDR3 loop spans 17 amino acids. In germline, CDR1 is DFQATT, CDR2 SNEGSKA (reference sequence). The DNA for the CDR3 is TGCTGTGCTAGCGGGGGCCAGCCTCCGAGCTCCTACAATGAGCAGTTCTTC. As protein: CCASGGQPPSSYNEQFF.

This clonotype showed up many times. The CDR3 is CASSVGVRASGQETQYF. The CDR3 nucleotides are TGTGCCAGCAGTGTCGGGGTAAGGGCTAGCGGGCAGGAGACCCAGTACTTC. The rearrangement links TRBV25-1 to TRBJ2-5; 8 nucleotides match TRBD2. There are 17 residues in the CDR3. Per the germline V gene, CDR1 is MGHDK and CDR2 is SYGVNS. The trim removed 4 bases at V and 5 bases at J, leaving 15 bases unmatched.

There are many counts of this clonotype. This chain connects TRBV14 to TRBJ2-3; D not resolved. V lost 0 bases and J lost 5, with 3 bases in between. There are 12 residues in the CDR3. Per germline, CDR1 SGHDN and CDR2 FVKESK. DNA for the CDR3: TGTGCCAGCAGCCAAGAAATAGATACGCAGTATTTT. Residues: CASSQEIDTQYF.

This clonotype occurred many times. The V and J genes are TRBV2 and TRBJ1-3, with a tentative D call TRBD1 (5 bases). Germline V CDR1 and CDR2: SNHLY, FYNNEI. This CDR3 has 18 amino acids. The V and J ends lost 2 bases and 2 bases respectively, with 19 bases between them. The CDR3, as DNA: TGTGCCAGCAGTGAATTGGGAATCGGGACGATCCCTGGAAACACCATATATTTT. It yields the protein CASSELGIGTIPGNTIYF.

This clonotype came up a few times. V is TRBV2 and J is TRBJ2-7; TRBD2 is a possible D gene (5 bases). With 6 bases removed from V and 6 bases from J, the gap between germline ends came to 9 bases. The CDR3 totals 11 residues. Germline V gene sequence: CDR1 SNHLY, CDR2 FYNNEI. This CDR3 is CASSAGVEQYF. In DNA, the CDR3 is TGTGCCAGCAGCGCCGGGGTCGAGCAGTACTTC.